These T cell receptor beta chains were read from a single sample in a study of cytomegalovirus exposure and HLA in healthy donors. Some clones are missing from TCRdb's copy, which holds only in-frame ones; the method was immunoSEQ multiplex PCR. The repertoire table contains approximately 120,000 clones. Sequencing was performed on PBMCs. These receptors all come from a man aged 25 to 40 in good health and CMV-seronegative. The CDR3 runs from the conserved cysteine through the conserved F or W. The order of the fields is V gene, J gene, D gene, CDR3 DNA, CDR3 protein. A D gene is named only where the DNA matches it firmly.

>TRBV6-5|TRBJ1-1|-
TGTGCCAGCAGTTACTCGAACAGAATAAACACTGAAGCTTTCTTT
CASSYSNRINTEAFF
>TRBV7-9|TRBJ2-7|TRBD2
TGTGCCAGCAGTTACTTCCCCCTAGCGGGAGGTGGGTACGAGCAGTACTTC
CASSYFPLAGGGYEQYF
>TRBV13|TRBJ1-2|TRBD1
TGTGCCAGCAGCTTGGGACAGGCGGTTGGGGTCTATGGCTACACCTTC
CASSLGQAVGVYGYTF
>TRBV10-3|TRBJ2-3|-
TGTGCCGCGGGAGATACGCAGTATTTT
CAAGDTQYF
>TRBV5-1|TRBJ1-2|TRBD1
TGCGCCAGCAGCAAGGAAAGGGGACAGGGTCACTATGGCTACACCTTC
CASSKERGQGHYGYTF
>TRBV7-9|TRBJ2-1|TRBD2
TGTGCCAGCAGCCCGGGGACTAGCGGGAGGGGCTACAATGAGCAGTTCTTC
CASSPGTSGRGYNEQFF
>TRBV28|TRBJ2-7|-
TGTGCCAGCAGCTCAGGGGGACTGGTCTACGAGCAGTACTTC
CASSSGGLVYEQYF
>TRBV28|TRBJ2-2|TRBD1
TGTGCCAGCACCTCACAGGGGGCGAACACCGGGGAGCTGTTTTTT
CASTSQGANTGELFF
>TRBV7-2|TRBJ1-3|-
TGTGCCAGCAGCTTAGATCCCGGTGGAAACACCATATATTTT
CASSLDPGGNTIYF
>TRBV7-9|TRBJ2-3|TRBD2
TGTGCCAGCAGACTAGCGTTCACAGATACGCAGTATTTT
CASRLAFTDTQYF
>TRBV7-9|TRBJ2-3|-
TGTGCCAGCAGCTTAGGAGAGGGGGGGACCACAGATACGCAGTATTTT
CASSLGEGGTTDTQYF
>TRBV2|TRBJ1-5|TRBD1
TGTGCCAGCAGAGGGACAGGGGGATTCAGGGACCAGCATTTT
CASRGTGGFRDQHF
>TRBV15|TRBJ2-3|TRBD1
TGTGCCACCAGCAGTCCCCCGACAGGGGATTCTGCAGATACGCAGTATTTT
CATSSPPTGDSADTQYF
>TRBV4-1|TRBJ1-3|-
TGCGCCAGCAGCCATCCCCATCGGGGTGAGGGAAACACCATATATTTT
CASSHPHRGEGNTIYF
>TRBV2|TRBJ1-1|TRBD1
TGTGCCAGCAGCGGGACAGGGTTGAACACTGAAGCTTTCTTT
CASSGTGLNTEAFF
>TRBV27|TRBJ2-3|TRBD2
TGTGCCAGCAGTCCCCAGTCCAAACTAGCGGGAGCCAGCCCATACGGAGATACGCAGTATTTT
CASSPQSKLAGASPYGDTQYF
>TRBV13|TRBJ2-1|TRBD2
TGTGCCAGCAGCTGGGAAGGCGGGAGGATGTTCTTC
CASSWEGGRMFF
>TRBV5-1|TRBJ1-1|-
TGCGCCAGCAGCTTGGCACCAGGGTTGGACACTGAAGCTTTCTTT
CASSLAPGLDTEAFF
>TRBV25-1|TRBJ2-1|-
TGTGCCAGCAAGGACTTTCTAAATGAGCAGTTCTTC
CASKDFLNEQFF
>TRBV5-1|TRBJ1-1|-
TGCGCCAGCAGCTTTGAGGGGGTGGGCACTGAAGCTTTCTTT
CASSFEGVGTEAFF
>TRBV15|TRBJ2-1|TRBD2
TGTGCCACCCGACTGACGGGAGGCTCCTACAATGAGCAGTTCTTC
CATRLTGGSYNEQFF
>TRBV28|TRBJ1-1|-
TGTGCCAGCACCCTAGGGAGGGCGGAAGCTTTCTTT
CASTLGRAEAFF
>TRBV5-1|TRBJ1-4|-
TGCGCCAGCAGCCCGACCGCCCAGGCTGATGAAAAACTGTTTTTT
CASSPTAQADEKLFF
>TRBV5-1|TRBJ2-7|-
TGCGCCAGCAGCCAACAGGGGGGGGGTCGGGAGCAGTACTTC
CASSQQGGGREQYF
>TRBV4-3|TRBJ1-1|-
TGCGCCAGCAGCCAAGATCGACAGATAAACACTGAAGCTTTCTTT
CASSQDRQINTEAFF
>TRBV27|TRBJ2-7|-
TGTGCCAGCACCACCCTCCGGCGCGGGCCTACCTTTGAGGAGCAGTACTTC
CASTTLRRGPTFEEQYF
>TRBV7-9|TRBJ2-1|-
TGTGCCAGCAGGACGGCGGATAACGGTGAGCAGTTCTTC
CASRTADNGEQFF
>TRBV27|TRBJ2-1|-
TGTGCCAGCAGTTTAAACAGAAACAATGAGCAGTTCTTC
CASSLNRNNEQFF
>TRBV4-3|TRBJ2-7|-
TGCGCCAGCAGCCAAGACCTGGGGACACATTACGAGCAGTACTTC
CASSQDLGTHYEQYF
>TRBV7-9|TRBJ2-5|TRBD2
TGTGCCAGCAGCTTAGCGGGACTAGCGGAACAAGAGACCCAGTACTTC
CASSLAGLAEQETQYF
>TRBV10-3|TRBJ1-2|TRBD1
TGTGCCACTACAGGGGGTTCTCGTGGCTACACCTTC
CATTGGSRGYTF
>TRBV18|TRBJ2-3|-
TGTGCCAGCTCACCTTCGGCACCGGGAGCAGATACGCAGTATTTT
CASSPSAPGADTQYF
>TRBV7-9|TRBJ2-5|TRBD1
TGTGCCAGCAGACCGAACAGGGGAATCCAAGAGACCCAGTACTTC
CASRPNRGIQETQYF
>TRBV28|TRBJ2-2|-
TGTGCCAGCAGCCCCCCCGGGACACTGAACACCGGGGAGCTGTTTTTT
CASSPPGTLNTGELFF
>TRBV18|TRBJ2-1|-
TGTGCCAGCTCACCGAGCTACGCCTCCTACAATGAGCAGTTCTTC
CASSPSYASYNEQFF